These 12 T cell receptor beta chains were sequenced from one sample in a study of T cell changes during pregnancy in multiple sclerosis. The data were produced by immunoSEQ multiplex PCR, yet TCRdb's version contains in-frame clones alone and is incomplete. The sample lists 100,000 or so clones; approximately 90% were seen once. The sample was peripheral blood, taken in the second trimester of pregnancy. The source of these receptors is a female donor with multiple sclerosis, enrolled in a pregnancy study.

Comment on this clone: Compared with germline, one end of the junction differs, possibly owing to a read error. The chain has TRBV2 and TRBJ2-7; TRBD2 aligns across 7 bases. The CDR3 contains 14 residues. Germline CDR1 SNHLY, CDR2 FYNNEI. In DNA, the CDR3 is TGTGCCAGCAGCCACCGGTGGGGGAGGGACTTCAGAAAGTTC. Protein: CASSHRWGRDFRKF.

The rearrangement uses TRBV27 and TRBJ1-1; 8 bases align to TRBD1. CDR3 length equals 16 residues. CDR1 and CDR2 from the germline V gene are MNHEY and SMNVEV (reference sequence). Unmatched junction bases numbered 21, after V lost 7 bases and J lost 11 bases. CDR3 protein: CASTPRTGTAPELAFF. The CDR3 DNA follows: TGTGCCAGCACCCCTAGGACAGGGACGGCCCCGGAGTTGGCTTTCTTT.

This clone appeared a few times. The genes are TRBV29-1 and TRBJ1-2, with no clear D. Germline CDR1 reads SQVTM; CDR2 reads ANQGSEA. With 7 bases removed from V and 4 bases from J, the gap between germline ends came to 13 bases. CDR3 length: 12 residues. CDR3 coding DNA: TGCAGCGCCGCTGCGGGGAGCTATGGCTACACCTTC. It specifies CSAAAGSYGYTF.

This clone was seen only once. The V call is TRBV2, the J call TRBJ2-6; TRBD1 aligns across 8 bases. This CDR3 has 15 residues. The trim removed 6 bases at V and 2 bases at J, leaving 3 bases unmatched. The V gene's germline CDR1 is SNHLY and CDR2 FYNNEI. For the CDR3, the DNA is TGTGCCAGCAGCCAGGACAGGGCTGGGGCCAACGTCCTGACTTTC. It encodes CASSQDRAGANVLTF.

The genes are TRBV25-1 and TRBJ1-2; D is uncertain. This CDR3 spans 13 amino acids. Looked up from germline, CDR1 is MGHDK and CDR2 is SYGVNS. With 4 bases removed from V and 2 bases from J, the gap between germline ends came to 8 bases. The CDR3 DNA reads TGTGCCAGCAGTGTGATAGAGAACTATGGCTACACCTTC. This gives the protein CASSVIENYGYTF.

This sequence joins TRBV14 and TRBJ1-6; the D is unclear. Germline CDR1 reads SGHDN; CDR2 reads FVKESK. There are 14 residues in the CDR3. V was cut by 0 bases and J by 5 bases, with 5 bases left in between. The CDR3 DNA sequence: TGTGCCAGCAGCCAAGAAGCCCATAATTCACCCCTCCACTTT. Protein: CASSQEAHNSPLHF.

V and J are TRBV28 and TRBJ2-3; TRBD1 agrees at 10 bases. The CDR3 length is 17 residues. Trimming took 3 bases from V and 2 from J; bases not matched to a gene: 8. Germline lookup yields CDR1 MDHEN and CDR2 SYDVKM. CDR3 loop: CASSLTGGEYATDTQYF. CDR3 sequence (DNA): TGTGCCAGCAGTTTGACAGGGGGCGAGTATGCCACAGATACGCAGTATTTT. Together with reference TRBV28 and TRBJ2-3, the CDR3 gives the full variable domain: DVKVTQSSRYLVKRTGEKVFLECVQDMDHENMFWYRQDPGLGLRLIYFSYDVKMKEKGDIPEGYSVSREKKERFSLILESASTNQTSMYLCASSLTGGEYATDTQYFGPGTRLTVL.

This sequence joins TRBV4-1 and TRBJ2-2; 7 bases line up with TRBD1. Germline values: CDR1 MGHRA, CDR2 YSYEKL. The CDR3 has 16 amino acids. Unmatched junction bases numbered 7, after V lost 2 bases and J lost 4 bases. CDR3 protein: CASSQSRQGGTGELFF. CDR3 bases: TGCGCCAGCAGCCAAAGTAGACAGGGTGGCACCGGGGAGCTGTTTTTT.

The chain links TRBV13 to TRBJ1-2, with 7 bases identical to TRBD1. V shed 5 bases, J shed 2 bases, and the junction held 8 bases outside the gene matches. Germline V gives CDR1 PRHDT, CDR2 FYEKMQ (reference sequence). The CDR3 has 15 residues. The CDR3 protein is CASSPRRQGNYGYTF. The CDR3 bases are TGTGCCAGCAGCCCACGGCGACAGGGAAACTATGGCTACACCTTC.

The chain recombines TRBV10-3 with TRBJ1-1; 10 bases agree with TRBD1. Losses at the gene ends were 0 bases for V and 7 bases for J; bases not matched to a gene: 8. The CDR3 has 16 amino acids. The V gene's germline CDR1 is ENHRY and CDR2 SYGVKD. The CDR3 region is CAISESGTGANFEAFF. CDR3 DNA: TGTGCCATCAGTGAGTCAGGGACAGGGGCCAATTTTGAAGCTTTCTTT.

The V and J genes are TRBV7-7 and TRBJ2-5; no reliable D call. The ends were cut back, 2 bases at V and 5 bases at J, with 9 bases in the middle. This CDR3 has 13 residues. Germline V gene lookup returns CDR1 SSHAT and CDR2 FNYEAQ (reference sequence). This CDR3 is CASSLNMHETQYF. The CDR3 coding sequence is TGTGCCAGCAGCTTAAACATGCACGAGACCCAGTACTTC.

V usage is TRBV5-1 and J usage is TRBJ2-1, with a weak D call TRBD2 (5 bases). Trimming took off 1 base at V and 6 bases at J, with 14 bases between the two ends. The CDR3 runs to 15 residues. The V gene's germline CDR1 is SGHRS and CDR2 YFSETQ. For the CDR3, the DNA is TGCGCCAGCAGCTTGCCGGGATTTCAAGGCAATGAGCAGTTCTTC. This translates into CASSLPGFQGNEQFF.